A selection of T cell receptor beta chains follows, all from one sample in a study of blood T cell repertoires in COVID-19. Measured with immunoSEQ multiplex PCR; TCRdb has only the in-frame clones, and not every one. The table shows about 270,000 clones, with 82% occurring only once. The specimen sequenced was peripheral blood. The source is a woman younger than 30 with acute or convalescent COVID-19. CDR3s include the opening cysteine and the closing phenylalanine or tryptophan. Fields, in order: CDR3 DNA, CDR3 protein, D gene, CDR3 length, V gene, clone size, J gene. D genes are given only for firm matches. Rows give clone size only sometimes, using once, few, many, or a class for an expanded clone.

cdr3_nt: TGTGCCAGCAGTTACGCCCCAGGCAATCAGCCCCAGCATTTT
cdr3_aa: CASSYAPGNQPQHF
d_call: NA
cdr3_length: 14
v_call: TRBV6-5
clone_size: NA
j_call: TRBJ1-5

cdr3_nt: TGTGCCAGTTCCCTTGAGTTTAGTGAGCAGTTCTTC
cdr3_aa: CASSLEFSEQFF
d_call: NA
cdr3_length: 12
v_call: TRBV6-5
clone_size: NA
j_call: TRBJ2-1

cdr3_nt: TGTGCCAGCAGTTCAGGACAGGGGGCTGGCAATGAGCAGTTCTTC
cdr3_aa: CASSSGQGAGNEQFF
d_call: TRBD1
cdr3_length: 15
v_call: TRBV27
clone_size: NA
j_call: TRBJ2-1

cdr3_nt: TGTGCCAGCAGTGAATTAGAGGACTCAACGGGCAATCAGCCCCAGCATTTT
cdr3_aa: CASSELEDSTGNQPQHF
d_call: NA
cdr3_length: 17
v_call: TRBV6-1
clone_size: few
j_call: TRBJ1-5

cdr3_nt: TGTGCCAGCAGCTCCGGGACAGGGGGGGGTTACACTGAAGCTTTCTTT
cdr3_aa: CASSSGTGGGYTEAFF
d_call: TRBD1
cdr3_length: 16
v_call: TRBV7-2
clone_size: NA
j_call: TRBJ1-1

cdr3_nt: TGTGCCAGCAGCCAAGATCGGTCCATGAACACTGAAGCTTTCTTT
cdr3_aa: CASSQDRSMNTEAFF
d_call: NA
cdr3_length: 15
v_call: TRBV14
clone_size: NA
j_call: TRBJ1-1

cdr3_nt: TGCGCCAGCAGCCAAGATTCCCTCCCCGGGGGGTCCTACTACAATGAGCAGTTCTTC
cdr3_aa: CASSQDSLPGGSYYNEQFF
d_call: TRBD2
cdr3_length: 19
v_call: TRBV4-3
clone_size: few
j_call: TRBJ2-1

cdr3_nt: TGTGCCAGCAGCCCCGTACGGTGGAGCTCCTACAATGAGCAGTTCTTC
cdr3_aa: CASSPVRWSSYNEQFF
d_call: NA
cdr3_length: 16
v_call: TRBV7-9
clone_size: NA
j_call: TRBJ2-1

cdr3_nt: TGCGCCAGCAGTAAGACAGGGGTATTCGTCCAGCCCCAGCATTTT
cdr3_aa: CASSKTGVFVQPQHF
d_call: TRBD1
cdr3_length: 15
v_call: TRBV10-1
clone_size: NA
j_call: TRBJ1-5

cdr3_nt: TGTGCCAGCAGTTTAACACTACGAAGCTCCTACAATGAGCAGTTCTTC
cdr3_aa: CASSLTLRSSYNEQFF
d_call: NA
cdr3_length: 16
v_call: TRBV27
clone_size: NA
j_call: TRBJ2-1

cdr3_nt: TGTGCCAGCAGCTTCCCTGGGCTGGAGACCCAGTACTTC
cdr3_aa: CASSFPGLETQYF
d_call: NA
cdr3_length: 13
v_call: TRBV11-2
clone_size: NA
j_call: TRBJ2-5

cdr3_nt: TGTGCTAGCAGTTCCGGGACAGGGGGCTACAATGAGCAGTTCTTC
cdr3_aa: CASSSGTGGYNEQFF
d_call: TRBD1
cdr3_length: 15
v_call: TRBV7-7
clone_size: NA
j_call: TRBJ2-1

cdr3_nt: TGTGCCAGCAGCTGGGGACAGGCGAACACTGAAGCTTTCTTT
cdr3_aa: CASSWGQANTEAFF
d_call: TRBD1
cdr3_length: 14
v_call: TRBV7-2
clone_size: NA
j_call: TRBJ1-1

cdr3_nt: TGTGCCAGCAGTGACGCGGGAGTCAGGGAGACCCAGTACTTC
cdr3_aa: CASSDAGVRETQYF
d_call: TRBD2
cdr3_length: 14
v_call: TRBV28
clone_size: NA
j_call: TRBJ2-5

cdr3_nt: TGTGCCAGCAGTTCCAGGTCCACCGGGGAGCTGTTTTTT
cdr3_aa: CASSSRSTGELFF
d_call: NA
cdr3_length: 13
v_call: TRBV25-1
clone_size: once
j_call: TRBJ2-2

cdr3_nt: TGTGCCAGCAGCCCAACAGGGACAGCCCTTGAAGCTTTCTTT
cdr3_aa: CASSPTGTALEAFF
d_call: TRBD1
cdr3_length: 14
v_call: TRBV7-2
clone_size: NA
j_call: TRBJ1-1

cdr3_nt: TGTGCCTGGGGACAGGGGTCGGAGCAGTTCTTC
cdr3_aa: CAWGQGSEQFF
d_call: TRBD1
cdr3_length: 11
v_call: TRBV30
clone_size: once
j_call: TRBJ2-1

cdr3_nt: TGTGCCAGTAGTATGGGCCCCAGGGGGACGGGAACTGAAGCTTTCTTT
cdr3_aa: CASSMGPRGTGTEAFF
d_call: TRBD1
cdr3_length: 16
v_call: TRBV19
clone_size: once
j_call: TRBJ1-1

cdr3_nt: TGTGCCAGCAGTTACTCGAGATTTCAATCTGGAAACACCATATATTTT
cdr3_aa: CASSYSRFQSGNTIYF
d_call: NA
cdr3_length: 16
v_call: TRBV6-5
clone_size: NA
j_call: TRBJ1-3

cdr3_nt: TGTGCCAGCAGCTTAGCGGAGGGTTGGGGTATCAATTCACCCCTCCACTTT
cdr3_aa: CASSLAEGWGINSPLHF
d_call: NA
cdr3_length: 17
v_call: TRBV7-2
clone_size: NA
j_call: TRBJ1-6

cdr3_nt: TGTGCCAGCAGCTGGCGACTAGCGGGAGTTGAAGATGAGCAGTTCTTC
cdr3_aa: CASSWRLAGVEDEQFF
d_call: TRBD2
cdr3_length: 16
v_call: TRBV6-6
clone_size: NA
j_call: TRBJ2-1

cdr3_nt: TGTGCCAGCAGCGTGGGATTAGCGGGGAGCTCCTACAATGAGCAGTTCTTC
cdr3_aa: CASSVGLAGSSYNEQFF
d_call: TRBD2
cdr3_length: 17
v_call: TRBV9
clone_size: few
j_call: TRBJ2-1

cdr3_nt: TGTGCCAGCTCACCCAGGGGGCATAACACTGAAGCTTTCTTT
cdr3_aa: CASSPRGHNTEAFF
d_call: TRBD1
cdr3_length: 14
v_call: TRBV18
clone_size: NA
j_call: TRBJ1-1

cdr3_nt: TGTGCGAGCGGAGGTAGCACAGATACGCAGTATTTT
cdr3_aa: CASGGSTDTQYF
d_call: NA
cdr3_length: 12
v_call: TRBV18
clone_size: once
j_call: TRBJ2-3

cdr3_nt: TGTGCCAGCAGCTTAGGTTACGGGACAGGTGCCAAAAACATTCAGTACTTC
cdr3_aa: CASSLGYGTGAKNIQYF
d_call: TRBD1
cdr3_length: 17
v_call: TRBV7-9
clone_size: NA
j_call: TRBJ2-4

cdr3_nt: TGTGCCAGCAGCTTGGGTAACGGGCAGCCCCAGCATTTT
cdr3_aa: CASSLGNGQPQHF
d_call: NA
cdr3_length: 13
v_call: TRBV5-6
clone_size: NA
j_call: TRBJ1-5

cdr3_nt: TGTGCCAGCTCACTTACGGGTGTGGACACCGGGGAGCTGTTTTTT
cdr3_aa: CASSLTGVDTGELFF
d_call: NA
cdr3_length: 15
v_call: TRBV18
clone_size: NA
j_call: TRBJ2-2

cdr3_nt: TGCAGCGTTGAAACTACCTACGAGCAGTACTTC
cdr3_aa: CSVETTYEQYF
d_call: NA
cdr3_length: 11
v_call: TRBV29-1
clone_size: NA
j_call: TRBJ2-7

cdr3_nt: TGTGCCAGCAGCACCGAGACAGGGGACCTCTCTGGGGCCAACGTCCTGACTTTC
cdr3_aa: CASSTETGDLSGANVLTF
d_call: TRBD1
cdr3_length: 18
v_call: TRBV6-2/TRBV6-3
clone_size: NA
j_call: TRBJ2-6

cdr3_nt: TGCAGCGTTGAAGGGTTAGGAGCGGGAGGGATGGTCTACGAGCAGTACTTC
cdr3_aa: CSVEGLGAGGMVYEQYF
d_call: TRBD2
cdr3_length: 17
v_call: TRBV29-1
clone_size: NA
j_call: TRBJ2-7

cdr3_nt: TGTGCCAGTAGTCCCACGGGGGCCTACAATGAGCAGTTCTTC
cdr3_aa: CASSPTGAYNEQFF
d_call: NA
cdr3_length: 14
v_call: TRBV19
clone_size: NA
j_call: TRBJ2-1

cdr3_nt: TGTGCCAGCAGCCAAGATGGGGCAGGGTATGATGGCTACACCTTC
cdr3_aa: CASSQDGAGYDGYTF
d_call: NA
cdr3_length: 15
v_call: TRBV3-1/TRBV3-2
clone_size: NA
j_call: TRBJ1-2

cdr3_nt: TGCAGCGTTCCTAGCGGCCCGGCGGGGGAGCAGTACTTC
cdr3_aa: CSVPSGPAGEQYF
d_call: TRBD2
cdr3_length: 13
v_call: TRBV29-1
clone_size: NA
j_call: TRBJ2-7

cdr3_nt: TGCGCCAGTCCCTATAGCGGGAGGTCCTACAATGAGCAGTTCTTC
cdr3_aa: CASPYSGRSYNEQFF
d_call: TRBD2
cdr3_length: 15
v_call: TRBV10-1
clone_size: few
j_call: TRBJ2-1

cdr3_nt: TGTGCCAGCAGCCAAGGGTTTCCAGGTGCAACTAATGAAAAACTGTTTTTT
cdr3_aa: CASSQGFPGATNEKLFF
d_call: NA
cdr3_length: 17
v_call: TRBV14
clone_size: NA
j_call: TRBJ1-4

cdr3_nt: TGTGCCAGCAGGAGCTCCGGACTAGCGCATACCTACGAGCAGTACTTC
cdr3_aa: CASRSSGLAHTYEQYF
d_call: TRBD2
cdr3_length: 16
v_call: TRBV28
clone_size: NA
j_call: TRBJ2-7

cdr3_nt: TGCGCCAGCAGATACACGGGAAACCGCAACACTGAAGCTTTCTTT
cdr3_aa: CASRYTGNRNTEAFF
d_call: NA
cdr3_length: 15
v_call: TRBV5-1
clone_size: few
j_call: TRBJ1-1

cdr3_nt: TGTGCCTGGAGTAGGGGTTCAAGCAATCAGCCCCAGCATTTT
cdr3_aa: CAWSRGSSNQPQHF
d_call: NA
cdr3_length: 14
v_call: TRBV30
clone_size: NA
j_call: TRBJ1-5

cdr3_nt: TGTGCCAGCAGCTTAGTTGCAGCTAACTATGGCTACACCTTC
cdr3_aa: CASSLVAANYGYTF
d_call: NA
cdr3_length: 14
v_call: TRBV7-9
clone_size: NA
j_call: TRBJ1-2

cdr3_nt: TGCGCCAGCAGTGATACAGGAGTTAACTATGGCTACACCTTC
cdr3_aa: CASSDTGVNYGYTF
d_call: NA
cdr3_length: 14
v_call: TRBV10-2
clone_size: NA
j_call: TRBJ1-2

cdr3_nt: TGCGCCAGCAGTCAATCGGACAGGGTGTTGAGCAATCAGCCCCAGCATTTT
cdr3_aa: CASSQSDRVLSNQPQHF
d_call: TRBD1
cdr3_length: 17
v_call: TRBV23-1
clone_size: NA
j_call: TRBJ1-5